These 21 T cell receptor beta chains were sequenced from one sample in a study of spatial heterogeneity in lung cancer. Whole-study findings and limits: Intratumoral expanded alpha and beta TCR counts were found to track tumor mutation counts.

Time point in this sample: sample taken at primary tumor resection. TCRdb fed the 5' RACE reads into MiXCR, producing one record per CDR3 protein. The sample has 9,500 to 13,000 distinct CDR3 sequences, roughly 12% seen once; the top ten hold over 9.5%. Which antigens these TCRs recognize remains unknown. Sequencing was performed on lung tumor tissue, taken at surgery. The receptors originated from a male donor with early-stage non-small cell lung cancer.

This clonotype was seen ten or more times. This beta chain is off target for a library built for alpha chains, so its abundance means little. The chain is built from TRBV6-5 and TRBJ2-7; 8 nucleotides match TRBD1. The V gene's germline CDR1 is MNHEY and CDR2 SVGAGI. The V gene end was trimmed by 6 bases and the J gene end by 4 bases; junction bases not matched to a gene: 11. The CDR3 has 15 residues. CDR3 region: CASRSRTGLSYEQYF. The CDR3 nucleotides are TGTGCCAGCAGGAGCAGGACAGGGCTATCTTACGAGCAGTACTTC.

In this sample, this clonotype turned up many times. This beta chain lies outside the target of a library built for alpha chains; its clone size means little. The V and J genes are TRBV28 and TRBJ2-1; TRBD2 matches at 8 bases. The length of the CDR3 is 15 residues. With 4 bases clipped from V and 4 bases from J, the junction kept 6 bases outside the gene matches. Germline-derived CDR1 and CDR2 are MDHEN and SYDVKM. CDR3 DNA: TGTGCCAGCAGTTCCTTGGCGGGAGGATACAATGAGCAGTTCTTC. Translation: CASSSLAGGYNEQFF.

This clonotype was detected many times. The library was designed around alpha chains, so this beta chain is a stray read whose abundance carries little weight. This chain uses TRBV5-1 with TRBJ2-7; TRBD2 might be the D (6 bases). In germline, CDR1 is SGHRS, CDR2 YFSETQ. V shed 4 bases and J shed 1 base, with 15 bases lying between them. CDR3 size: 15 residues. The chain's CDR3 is CASSLAGTASYEQYF. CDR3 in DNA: TGCGCCAGCAGCCTGGCCGGGACTGCGTCCTACGAGCAGTACTTC.

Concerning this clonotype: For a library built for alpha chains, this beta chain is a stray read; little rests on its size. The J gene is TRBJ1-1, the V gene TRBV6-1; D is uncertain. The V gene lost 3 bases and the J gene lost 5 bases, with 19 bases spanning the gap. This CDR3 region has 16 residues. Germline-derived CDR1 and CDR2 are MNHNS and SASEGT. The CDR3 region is CASSEAPSGEGTEAFF. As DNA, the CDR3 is TGTGCCAGCAGTGAGGCCCCGAGTGGGGAAGGGACTGAAGCTTTCTTT.

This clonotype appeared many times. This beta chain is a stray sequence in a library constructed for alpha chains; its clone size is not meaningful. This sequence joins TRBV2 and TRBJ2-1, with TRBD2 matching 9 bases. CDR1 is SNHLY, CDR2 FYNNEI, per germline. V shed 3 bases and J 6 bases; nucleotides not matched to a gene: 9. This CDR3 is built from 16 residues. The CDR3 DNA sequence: TGTGCCAGCAGTGACACTAGACTAGCGGTTGTCAATGAGCAGTTCTTC. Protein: CASSDTRLAVVNEQFF. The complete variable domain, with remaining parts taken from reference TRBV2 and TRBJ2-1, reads EPEVTQTPSHQVTQMGQEVILRCVPISNHLYFYWYRQILGQKVEFLVSFYNNEISEKSEIFDDQFSVERPDGSNFTLKIRSTKLEDSAMYFCASSDTRLAVVNEQFFGPGTRLTVL.

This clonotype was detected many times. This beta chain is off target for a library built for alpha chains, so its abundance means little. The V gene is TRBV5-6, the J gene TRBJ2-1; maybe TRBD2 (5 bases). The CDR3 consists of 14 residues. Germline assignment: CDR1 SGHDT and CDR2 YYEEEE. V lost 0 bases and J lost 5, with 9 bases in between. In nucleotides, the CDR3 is TGTGCCAGCAGCTTGGGGCACGGGGACAATGAGCAGTTCTTC. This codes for CASSLGHGDNEQFF.

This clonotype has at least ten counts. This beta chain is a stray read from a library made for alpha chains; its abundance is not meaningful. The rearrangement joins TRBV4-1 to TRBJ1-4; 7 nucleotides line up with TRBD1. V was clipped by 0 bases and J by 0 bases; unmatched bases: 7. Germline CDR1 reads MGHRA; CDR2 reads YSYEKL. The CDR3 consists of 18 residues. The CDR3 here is CASSQEEGGSATNEKLFF. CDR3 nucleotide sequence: TGCGCCAGCAGCCAAGAAGAAGGGGGCAGTGCAACTAATGAAAAACTGTTTTTT.

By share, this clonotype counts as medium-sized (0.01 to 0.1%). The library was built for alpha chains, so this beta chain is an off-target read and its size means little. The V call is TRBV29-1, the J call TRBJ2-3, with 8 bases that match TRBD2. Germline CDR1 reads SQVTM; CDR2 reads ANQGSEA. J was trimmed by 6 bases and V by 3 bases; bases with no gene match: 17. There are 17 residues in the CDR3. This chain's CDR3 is CSVDPKGGLVVTDTQYF. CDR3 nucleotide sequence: TGCAGCGTTGATCCCAAAGGGGGACTAGTGGTTACGGATACGCAGTATTTT.

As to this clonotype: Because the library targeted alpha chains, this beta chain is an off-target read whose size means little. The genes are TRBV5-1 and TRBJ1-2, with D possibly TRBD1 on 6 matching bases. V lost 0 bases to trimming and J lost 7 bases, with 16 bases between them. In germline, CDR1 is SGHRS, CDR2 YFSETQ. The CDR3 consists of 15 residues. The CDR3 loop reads CASSLGTGTTPGYTF. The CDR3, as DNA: TGCGCCAGCAGCTTGGGAACCGGGACAACCCCTGGCTACACCTTC.

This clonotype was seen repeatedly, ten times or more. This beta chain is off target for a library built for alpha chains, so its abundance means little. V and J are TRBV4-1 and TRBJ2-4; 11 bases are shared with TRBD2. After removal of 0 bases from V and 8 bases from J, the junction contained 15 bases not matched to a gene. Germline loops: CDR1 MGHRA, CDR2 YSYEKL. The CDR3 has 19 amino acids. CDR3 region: CASSQDGSKLAGVSDIQYF. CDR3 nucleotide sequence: TGCGCCAGCAGCCAAGATGGATCGAAACTAGCGGGAGTGTCGGACATTCAGTACTTC.

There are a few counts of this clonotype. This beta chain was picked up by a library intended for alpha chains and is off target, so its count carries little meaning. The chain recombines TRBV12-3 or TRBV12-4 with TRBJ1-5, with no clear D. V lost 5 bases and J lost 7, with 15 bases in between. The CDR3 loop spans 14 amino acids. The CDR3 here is CASSILGIGQPQHF. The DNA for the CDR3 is TGTGCCAGCAGTATTCTCGGGATTGGACAGCCCCAGCATTTT.

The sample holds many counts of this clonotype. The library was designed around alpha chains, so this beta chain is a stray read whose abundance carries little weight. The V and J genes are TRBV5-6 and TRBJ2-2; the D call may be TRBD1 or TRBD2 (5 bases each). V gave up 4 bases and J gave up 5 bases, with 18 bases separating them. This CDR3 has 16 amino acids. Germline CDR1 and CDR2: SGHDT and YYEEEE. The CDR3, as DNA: TGTGCCAGCAGCCGTGCCCGGGGCGTCGAAACCGGGGAGCTGTTTTTT. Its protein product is CASSRARGVETGELFF.

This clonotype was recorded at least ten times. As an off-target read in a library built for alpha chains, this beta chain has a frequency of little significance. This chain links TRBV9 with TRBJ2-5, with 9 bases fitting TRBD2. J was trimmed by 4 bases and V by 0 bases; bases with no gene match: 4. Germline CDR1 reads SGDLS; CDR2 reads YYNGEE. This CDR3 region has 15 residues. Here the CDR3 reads CASSVDSGRGETQYF. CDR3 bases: TGTGCCAGCAGCGTAGATAGCGGGAGAGGAGAGACCCAGTACTTC.

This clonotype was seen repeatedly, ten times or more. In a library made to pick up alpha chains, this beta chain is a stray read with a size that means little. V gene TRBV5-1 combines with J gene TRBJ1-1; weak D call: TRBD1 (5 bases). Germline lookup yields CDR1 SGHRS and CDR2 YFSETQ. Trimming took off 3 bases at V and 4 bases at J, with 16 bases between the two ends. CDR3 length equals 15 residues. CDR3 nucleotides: TGCGCCAGCAGCTCGCTAGGGGAGGACGGCACTGAAGCTTTCTTT. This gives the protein CASSSLGEDGTEAFF.

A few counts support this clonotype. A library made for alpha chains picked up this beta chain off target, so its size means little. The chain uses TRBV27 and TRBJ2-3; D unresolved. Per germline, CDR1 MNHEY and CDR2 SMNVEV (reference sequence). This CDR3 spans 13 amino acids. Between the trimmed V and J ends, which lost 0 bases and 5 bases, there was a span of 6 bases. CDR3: CASSLSGLDTQYF. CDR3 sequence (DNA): TGTGCCAGCAGTTTATCGGGTTTAGATACGCAGTATTTT.

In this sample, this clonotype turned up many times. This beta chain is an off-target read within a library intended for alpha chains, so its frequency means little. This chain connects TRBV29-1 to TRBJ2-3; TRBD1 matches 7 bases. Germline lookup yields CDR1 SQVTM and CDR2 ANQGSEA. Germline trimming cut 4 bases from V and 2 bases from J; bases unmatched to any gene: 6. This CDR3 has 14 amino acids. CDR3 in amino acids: CSVGQGHATDTQYF. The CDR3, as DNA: TGCAGCGTTGGACAGGGCCACGCCACAGATACGCAGTATTTT.

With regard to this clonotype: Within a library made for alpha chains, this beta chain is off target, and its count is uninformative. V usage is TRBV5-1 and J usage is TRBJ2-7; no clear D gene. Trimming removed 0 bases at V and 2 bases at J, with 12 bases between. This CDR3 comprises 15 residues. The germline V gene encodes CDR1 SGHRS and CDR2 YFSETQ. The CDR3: CASSLDRHRTYEQYF. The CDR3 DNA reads TGCGCCAGCAGCTTGGACCGGCACCGGACCTACGAGCAGTACTTC.

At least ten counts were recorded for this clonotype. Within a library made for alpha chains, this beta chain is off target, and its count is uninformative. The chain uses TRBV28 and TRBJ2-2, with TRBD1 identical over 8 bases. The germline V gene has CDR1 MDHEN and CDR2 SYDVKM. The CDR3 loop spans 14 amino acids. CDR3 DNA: TGTGTCAGAGAGGACAGGGCGGGCACCGGGGAGCTGTTTTTT. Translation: CVREDRAGTGELFF. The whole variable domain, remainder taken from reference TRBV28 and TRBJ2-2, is DVKVTQSSRYLVKRTGEKVFLECVQDMDHENMFWYRQDPGLGLRLIYFSYDVKMKEKGDIPEGYSVSREKKERFSLILESASTNQTSMYLCVREDRAGTGELFFGEGSRLTVL.

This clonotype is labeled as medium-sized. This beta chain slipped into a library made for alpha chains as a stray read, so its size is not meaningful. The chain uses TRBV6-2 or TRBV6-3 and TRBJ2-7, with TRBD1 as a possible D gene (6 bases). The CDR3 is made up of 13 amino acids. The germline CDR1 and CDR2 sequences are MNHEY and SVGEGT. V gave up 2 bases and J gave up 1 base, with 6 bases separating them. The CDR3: CASSYGQSYEQYF. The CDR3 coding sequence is TGTGCCAGCAGTTACGGACAGTCCTACGAGCAGTACTTC.

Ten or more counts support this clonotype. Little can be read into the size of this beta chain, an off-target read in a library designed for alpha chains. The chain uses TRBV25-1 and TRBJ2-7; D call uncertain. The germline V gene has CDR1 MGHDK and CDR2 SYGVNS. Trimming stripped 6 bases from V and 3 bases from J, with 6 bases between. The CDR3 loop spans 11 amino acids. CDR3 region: CASRKNYEQYF. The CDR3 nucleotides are TGTGCCAGCAGGAAGAACTACGAGCAGTACTTC.

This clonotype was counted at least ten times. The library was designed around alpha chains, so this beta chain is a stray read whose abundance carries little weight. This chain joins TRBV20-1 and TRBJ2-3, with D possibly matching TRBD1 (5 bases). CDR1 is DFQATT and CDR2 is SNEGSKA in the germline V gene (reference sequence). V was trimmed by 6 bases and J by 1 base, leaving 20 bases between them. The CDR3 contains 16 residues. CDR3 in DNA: TGCAGTGCCGATAGCTCAGGGTTCCCTGGCACAGATACGCAGTATTTT. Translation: CSADSSGFPGTDTQYF.